This T cell receptor (beta chain) was found in a study of molecular identifiers for immune sequencing clone quantification. Looking at the study overall: For replicates, RNA isolated from about 20,000 or 100,000 naive CD8 cells was divided into five portions, of which four were sequenced.

TCRdb redid the calling of the PCR reads with MiXCR, one entry per CDR3 protein. The sample shows around 480,000 distinct CDR3 sequences, about 25% of them seen only once. The V and J ends lost 5 bases and 9 bases respectively, with 17 bases between them. The CDR3 totals 14 residues. Germline V gene lookup returns CDR1 MNHEY and CDR2 SMNVEV (reference sequence). The sample was naive CD8+ T cells from blood, with Jurkat cell RNA spiked in. Subset reported: FACS-sorted CD8+CD4-CCR7+CD45RA+ naive T cells. The genes are TRBV27 and TRBJ1-5; D ambiguous. The receptor comes from a human donor in good health. Some libraries in this study had Jurkat cell RNA spiked in. CDR3 protein: CASSPRVQVMPQHF. For the CDR3, the DNA is TGTGCCAGCAGTCCCAGAGTACAAGTAATGCCCCAGCATTTT.